Listed below are T cell receptor beta chains from one sample, sequenced in a study of cytomegalovirus exposure and HLA in healthy donors. Generated by immunoSEQ multiplex PCR, the TCRdb table keeps only in-frame clones and is missing some. The table includes some 250,000 clones, 85% to 90% detected once. Specimen: PBMCs. Source of these receptors: a woman under 30 in good health and CMV-seronegative. Each CDR3 is given with its conserved first and last residue. Fields, in order: CDR3 length, clone size, D gene, V gene, J gene, CDR3 protein, CDR3 DNA. A D gene is named only where the DNA matches it firmly. Clone size is given for some rows only: seen once, a few or many times, or a class if the clone is expanded.

cdr3_length: 16
clone_size: -
d_call: TRBD2
v_call: TRBV7-3
j_call: TRBJ2-1
cdr3_aa: CASSLISPRGNDEQFF
cdr3_nt: TGTGCCAGCAGCTTAATTTCACCGCGGGGGAACGATGAGCAGTTCTTC

cdr3_length: 14
clone_size: -
d_call: TRBD1
v_call: TRBV6-5
j_call: TRBJ2-7
cdr3_aa: CASRMTGASYEQYF
cdr3_nt: TGTGCCAGCAGGATGACAGGGGCTTCCTACGAGCAGTACTTC

cdr3_length: 14
clone_size: -
d_call: -
v_call: TRBV2
j_call: TRBJ1-1
cdr3_aa: CASSPPGGNTEAFF
cdr3_nt: TGTGCCAGCTCACCCCCGGGGGGGAACACTGAAGCTTTCTTT

cdr3_length: 14
clone_size: -
d_call: -
v_call: TRBV9
j_call: TRBJ2-7
cdr3_aa: CASSVEGSDYEQYF
cdr3_nt: TGTGCCAGCAGCGTTGAGGGATCTGACTACGAGCAGTACTTC

cdr3_length: 15
clone_size: -
d_call: -
v_call: TRBV5-1
j_call: TRBJ2-5
cdr3_aa: CASSLVGTREETQYF
cdr3_nt: TGCGCCAGCAGCTTGGTGGGGACACGTGAAGAGACCCAGTACTTC

cdr3_length: 15
clone_size: -
d_call: TRBD1
v_call: TRBV7-9
j_call: TRBJ2-2
cdr3_aa: CASSARDRGPWELFF
cdr3_nt: TGTGCCAGCAGCGCCCGGGACAGGGGCCCCTGGGAGCTGTTTTTT

cdr3_length: 13
clone_size: -
d_call: -
v_call: TRBV6-6
j_call: TRBJ1-6
cdr3_aa: CASWGHDNSPLHF
cdr3_nt: TGTGCCAGCTGGGGACATGACAATTCACCCCTCCACTTT

cdr3_length: 15
clone_size: once
d_call: -
v_call: TRBV6-1
j_call: TRBJ2-7
cdr3_aa: CASSEAAGSPRLKYF
cdr3_nt: TGTGCCAGCAGTGAAGCGGCGGGGAGCCCGAGGCTAAAGTACTTC

cdr3_length: 15
clone_size: -
d_call: -
v_call: TRBV27
j_call: TRBJ1-4
cdr3_aa: CASSPTPPGYEKLFF
cdr3_nt: TGTGCCAGCAGTCCTACCCCCCCGGGGTACGAAAAACTGTTTTTT

cdr3_length: 15
clone_size: -
d_call: TRBD1
v_call: TRBV28
j_call: TRBJ1-6
cdr3_aa: CASSTMTGLNSPLHF
cdr3_nt: TGTGCCAGCAGTACCATGACAGGGCTCAATTCACCCCTCCACTTT

cdr3_length: 15
clone_size: -
d_call: -
v_call: TRBV9
j_call: TRBJ1-1
cdr3_aa: CASTPGGAVVTEAFF
cdr3_nt: TGTGCCAGCACCCCCGGGGGGGCAGTTGTCACTGAAGCTTTCTTT

cdr3_length: 13
clone_size: -
d_call: -
v_call: TRBV7-2
j_call: TRBJ2-7
cdr3_aa: CASSLVWLHEQYF
cdr3_nt: TGTGCCAGCAGCTTAGTTTGGCTCCACGAGCAGTACTTC

cdr3_length: 15
clone_size: -
d_call: -
v_call: TRBV7-2
j_call: TRBJ1-5
cdr3_aa: CASSLVFTGWEPQHF
cdr3_nt: TGTGCCAGCAGCTTAGTTTTTACAGGGTGGGAGCCCCAGCATTTT

cdr3_length: 14
clone_size: -
d_call: TRBD1
v_call: TRBV7-2
j_call: TRBJ1-3
cdr3_aa: CASSREGQRNTIYF
cdr3_nt: TGTGCCAGCAGCCGCGAGGGACAGCGAAACACCATATATTTT

cdr3_length: 15
clone_size: -
d_call: -
v_call: TRBV7-6
j_call: TRBJ2-5
cdr3_aa: CASSLLVVTQETQYF
cdr3_nt: TGTGCCAGCAGCTTATTGGTGGTCACACAAGAGACCCAGTACTTC

cdr3_length: 15
clone_size: -
d_call: TRBD1
v_call: TRBV7-8
j_call: TRBJ1-2
cdr3_aa: CASSSAQGAYRGYTF
cdr3_nt: TGTGCCAGCAGCAGCGCGCAGGGGGCGTATCGAGGCTACACCTTC

cdr3_length: 18
clone_size: -
d_call: -
v_call: TRBV5-4
j_call: TRBJ1-1
cdr3_aa: CASSSRRQGNYMNTEAFF
cdr3_nt: TGTGCCAGCAGTTCACGCCGTCAAGGCAACTACATGAACACTGAAGCTTTCTTT

cdr3_length: 14
clone_size: -
d_call: -
v_call: TRBV2
j_call: TRBJ1-3
cdr3_aa: CASLVVEGANTIYF
cdr3_nt: TGTGCCAGCCTCGTGGTGGAGGGTGCAAACACCATATATTTT

cdr3_length: 14
clone_size: -
d_call: TRBD2
v_call: TRBV7-2
j_call: TRBJ2-5
cdr3_aa: CATLQRGTSETQYF
cdr3_nt: TGTGCCACCCTCCAGCGGGGGACCTCAGAGACCCAGTACTTC

cdr3_length: 16
clone_size: -
d_call: TRBD2
v_call: TRBV9
j_call: TRBJ2-1
cdr3_aa: CASSVVEAGGYNEQFF
cdr3_nt: TGTGCCAGCAGCGTAGTGGAAGCGGGGGGCTACAATGAGCAGTTCTTC

cdr3_length: 14
clone_size: once
d_call: -
v_call: TRBV7-9
j_call: TRBJ2-1
cdr3_aa: CASSLLESVNEQFF
cdr3_nt: TGTGCCAGCAGCTTACTAGAATCGGTGAATGAGCAGTTCTTC

cdr3_length: 15
clone_size: -
d_call: -
v_call: TRBV2
j_call: TRBJ1-5
cdr3_aa: CASSRDRDSNQPQHF
cdr3_nt: TGTGCCAGCAGTCGAGACAGAGATAGCAATCAGCCCCAGCATTTT